Following are 14 T cell receptor beta chains from one sample sequenced in a study of T cell repertoires in cytomegalovirus infection (dated by TCRdb to between 2018 and 2021). Taken with the paper, the label for treatment or condition translates to: in vitro stimulation with specific CMV peptide epitopes to enrich CMV-specific T cells. Their cognate antigens are unknown. Reads for this sample came from an Illumina HiSeq 1500. TCRdb's own reprocessing of the public reads used fastp at Q25 and MiXCR and kept productive beta chains. CDR3 protein duplicates are merged, each entry listing the most common genes and DNA. For this sample there are 700,000 to 900,000 distinct CDR3 sequences; 25% to 30% appear just once. The ten top clones hold about 12% of the sample. This material consisted of cultured CD8+ T cells from PBMCs, taken from culture after CMV antigen stimulation. The receptors come from a human donor in good health (CMV status not recorded). Some clones in this sample may be carry-over from other donors' samples.

This clonotype was recorded many times. The chain joins TRBV7-2 to TRBJ2-3; possibly TRBD2 for D (6 bases). The CDR3 runs 13 residues. V dropped 6 bases and J dropped 3 bases, with 10 bases sitting between them. From germline, CDR1 is SGHTA and CDR2 FQGNSA. The CDR3 protein is CASSRLVTDTQYF. The CDR3 region has the DNA TGTGCCAGCAGTCGACTAGTTACAGATACGCAGTATTTT.

This clonotype was found a few times. This chain links TRBV12-3 or TRBV12-4 with TRBJ1-4; D not resolved. Between the trimmed V and J ends, which lost 5 bases and 8 bases, there was a span of 15 bases. The CDR3 length is 14 residues. Written as DNA, the CDR3 is TGTGCCAGCAGTCAACCGGGTCACCGCGAAAAACTGTTTTTT. Protein sequence: CASSQPGHREKLFF.

This clonotype was seen a few times. CDR3 coding DNA: TGTGCCAGCAGCTTACCAGGACAGAACAATGAGCAGTTCTTC. Protein product: CASSLPGQNNEQFF. This rearrangement joins TRBV7-9 to TRBJ2-1; the D gene is possibly TRBD1 (6 bases). Trimming took 2 bases from V and 5 from J, leaving 10 bases between them. Germline values: CDR1 SEHNR, CDR2 FQNEAQ (reference sequence). CDR3 length: 14 amino acids. Full variable domain (remainder filled in from reference TRBV7-9 and TRBJ2-1): DTGVSQNPRHKITKRGQNVTFRCDPISEHNRLYWYRQTLGQGPEFLTYFQNEAQLEKSRLLSDRFSAERPKGSFSTLEIQRTEQGDSAMYLCASSLPGQNNEQFFGPGTRLTVL.

This clonotype was detected only a few times. The chain uses TRBV7-9 and TRBJ2-2; TRBD1 might be the D (5 bases). V was cut by 2 bases and J by 0 bases, with 10 bases left in between. The CDR3 runs to 16 residues. Germline CDR1 is SEHNR and CDR2 is FQNEAQ (reference sequence). CDR3 in amino acids: CASSLLDTPNTGELFF. Written as DNA, the CDR3 is TGTGCCAGCAGCTTATTGGACACACCGAACACCGGGGAGCTGTTTTTT. The whole variable domain, filled in from reference TRBV7-9 and TRBJ2-2, reads DTGVSQNPRHKITKRGQNVTFRCDPISEHNRLYWYRQTLGQGPEFLTYFQNEAQLEKSRLLSDRFSAERPKGSFSTLEIQRTEQGDSAMYLCASSLLDTPNTGELFFGEGSRLTVL.

The count of this clonotype is one. The chain links TRBV28 to TRBJ2-1; D is undetermined. V dropped 2 bases and J dropped 4 bases, with 12 bases sitting between them. The CDR3 extends over 15 amino acids. Germline V gene data show CDR1 as MDHEN and CDR2 as SYDVKM. The CDR3 loop reads CASSLPTADYNEQFF. Here the CDR3 DNA reads TGTGCCAGCAGTTTACCCACAGCAGATTACAATGAGCAGTTCTTC.

This chain uses TRBV6-4 with TRBJ1-3; 9 bases agree with TRBD1. Germline-derived CDR1 and CDR2 are MRHNA and SNTAGT. The length of the CDR3 is 17 residues. With 2 bases clipped from V and 3 bases from J, the junction kept 8 bases outside the gene matches. CDR3 sequence reads: CASSDDGGQGVGNTIYF. In nucleotides, the CDR3 is TGTGCCAGCAGTGACGACGGGGGACAGGGTGTTGGAAACACCATATATTTT.

V and J are TRBV7-9 and TRBJ2-2; D possibly corresponds to TRBD1 (5 bases). CDR1 and CDR2 (germline): SEHNR, FQNEAQ (reference sequence). CDR3 length: 15 amino acids. The V and J ends lost 1 base and 6 bases respectively, with 12 bases between them. The CDR3 bases are TGTGCCAGCAGCTTAGAACCCCGCAGGGCCGGGGAGCTGTTTTTT. This gives the protein CASSLEPRRAGELFF.

The CDR3 protein is CASSLGATGSTGELFF. For the CDR3, the DNA is TGTGCCAGCAGCTTAGGCGCGACAGGGAGTACCGGGGAGCTGTTTTTT. The rearrangement joins TRBV7-6 to TRBJ2-2, with TRBD1 matching 7 bases. The CDR3 sequence is 16 residues long. From germline, CDR1 is SGHVS and CDR2 FNYEAQ. Germline trimming cut 1 base from V and 5 bases from J; bases unmatched to any gene: 7.

J is TRBJ1-6 and V is TRBV3-1; D call uncertain. The CDR3 runs 12 residues. V lost 3 bases, J lost 12 bases, and 9 bases lay in between. CDR1 and CDR2 from the germline V gene are LGHDT and YNNKEL (reference sequence). Written as DNA, the CDR3 is TGTGCCAGCAGCCAGGTCACCGGACCCCTCCACTTT. This sequence encodes CASSQVTGPLHF. The full variable domain, completed using reference TRBV3-1 and TRBJ1-6, is DTAVSQTPKYLVTQMGNDKSIKCEQNLGHDTMYWYKQDSKKFLKIMFSYNNKELIINETVPNRFSPKSPDKAHLNLHINSLELGDSAVYFCASSQVTGPLHFGNGTRLTVT.

As concerns this clonotype: A read error may be the cause here, since a much bigger clone is one base away. CDR3 sequence (DNA): TGTGCCAGCAGCACGCGGACTAGACCTTCCTACGAGCAGTACTTC. This sequence encodes CASSTRTRPSYEQYF. The chain combines TRBV13 with TRBJ2-7; the match to TRBD2 covers 7 bases. Germline values: CDR1 PRHDT, CDR2 FYEKMQ (reference sequence). The V segment lost 5 bases and the J segment 1 base; nucleotides outside the gene matches: 8. The CDR3 extends over 15 amino acids.

This chain links TRBV6-2 or TRBV6-3 with TRBJ1-1; D ambiguous. Per germline, CDR1 MNHEY and CDR2 SVGEGT. The ends were cut back, 2 bases at V and 0 bases at J, with 13 bases in the middle. The CDR3 covers 16 residues. The CDR3 region has the DNA TGTGCCAGCAGTTACGAGCTGAGGGCCCTGAACACTGAAGCTTTCTTT. It specifies CASSYELRALNTEAFF.

V is TRBV11-2 and J is TRBJ2-2; possible D gene TRBD1, 6 bases. The germline gives CDR1 SGHAT, CDR2 FQNNGV. V gave up 5 bases and J gave up 7 bases, with 17 bases separating them. The length of the CDR3 is 15 residues. The CDR3 spells CASSRRSGGIGELFF. The CDR3 DNA reads as TGTGCCAGCAGCCGGAGGTCTGGGGGCATCGGGGAGCTGTTTTTT.

The chain couples TRBV27 to TRBJ1-2; 9 nucleotides line up with TRBD1. CDR1 and CDR2 from the germline V gene are MNHEY and SMNVEV (reference sequence). This CDR3 comprises 13 residues. J was trimmed by 4 bases and V by 6 bases; bases with no gene match: 3. CDR3 coding DNA: TGTGCCAGCAGACAGGGGGCAGGCTATGGCTACACCTTC. Amino acids: CASRQGAGYGYTF.

This chain uses TRBV19 with TRBJ1-2; 9 nucleotides match TRBD1. The V gene end was trimmed by 8 bases and the J gene end by 2 bases; junction bases not matched to a gene: 3. Germline V gives CDR1 LNHDA, CDR2 SQIVND (reference sequence). The CDR3 contains 13 residues. The CDR3 bases are TGTGCCAGTGGGGACAGGGAGAACTATGGCTACACCTTC. Translated: CASGDRENYGYTF.